This TCR beta chain was captured by sequencing in a study of T cell responses to AZD1222 COVID-19 vaccine. Study conclusions and caveats: When two AZD1222 doses had been given, Spike-specific TCR breadth and depth rose. Spike as a whole was targeted by vaccine-associated CD4 TCRs, dominant at 160-218 and 743-854. Scientists sampled the repertoires only once the peak T cell response had passed. Among the donors, most were white British and more were female, and clonal diversity was possibly underestimated.

Germline V gene lookup returns CDR1 MNHEY and CDR2 SMNVEV (reference sequence). The CDR3 loop spans 16 amino acids. V lost 4 bases, J lost 5 bases, and 4 bases stayed unmatched. Points on this clone: Its antigen is undetermined.

The method was immunoSEQ multiplex PCR; TCRdb's version includes in-frame clones alone and lacks a portion of them. Seen here are tens of thousands of clones, 86% observed once, and the top ten hold about 7%. V is TRBV27 and J is TRBJ2-3; 15 bases line up with TRBD2. Sample: peripheral blood, taken on day 0 of AZD1222 vaccination. This TCR derives from an adult in good health. CDR3 DNA sequence: TGTGCCAGCAGTTGGACTAGCGGGGGGGCCGGAGATACGCAGTATTTT. Protein product: CASSWTSGGAGDTQYF.